These 13 T cell receptor beta chains share one sample of origin, sequenced in a study of control samples from healthy donors and cancer patients. This table comes from immunoSEQ multiplex PCR, and its TCRdb copy is limited to in-frame clones, with some not included. The sample has under 200,000 clones; just under 95% are singletons. The sample was blood. These receptors originate from a woman between 40 and 50 years old in good health.

This rearrangement joins TRBV27 to TRBJ1-1, with TRBD1 identical over 7 bases. The CDR3 covers 13 residues. The ends lost 2 bases at V and 4 bases at J; junction bases unmatched: 1. Germline V gene data show CDR1 as MNHEY and CDR2 as SMNVEV (reference sequence). The CDR3 nucleotides read TGTGCCAGCAGTTTACAGGGGGGCACTGAAGCTTTCTTT. It specifies CASSLQGGTEAFF.

The J gene is TRBJ1-1, the V gene TRBV6-5, with 8 bases identical to TRBD1. Germline lookup yields CDR1 MNHEY and CDR2 SVGAGI. Trimming removed 2 bases from V and 3 bases from J; junction bases left unmatched: 5. The CDR3 has 15 amino acids. CDR3 region: CASSYNNRGDTEAFF. CDR3 nucleotide sequence: TGTGCCAGCAGTTACAATAACAGGGGGGACACTGAAGCTTTCTTT.

The chain joins TRBV11-2 to TRBJ2-1; 8 bases are a match to TRBD1. CDR1 is SGHAT, CDR2 FQNNGV, per germline. The CDR3 totals 12 residues. Trimming removed 4 bases from V and 10 bases from J; junction bases left unmatched: 3. The chain's CDR3 is CASSWTGWEQFF. DNA for the CDR3: TGTGCCAGCAGCTGGACAGGGTGGGAGCAGTTCTTC.

The genes are TRBV7-3 and TRBJ2-7; 9 nucleotides match TRBD1. Germline assignment: CDR1 SGHTA and CDR2 FQGTGA. With 5 bases clipped from V and 1 base from J, the junction kept 9 bases outside the gene matches. CDR3 length equals 16 residues. The CDR3, as DNA: TGTGCCAGCAGCCTGACTGGGACAGGGAAATCCTACGAGCAGTACTTC. Its translation is CASSLTGTGKSYEQYF.

The table lists this clone with a count of one. CDR3 region: CASSSRRGNQPQHF. CDR3 in DNA: TGTGCCAGCAGTTCCCGACGGGGCAATCAGCCCCAGCATTTT. J is TRBJ1-5 and V is TRBV27; D is unclear. This CDR3 is 14 amino acids long. The germline CDR1 and CDR2 sequences are MNHEY and SMNVEV (reference sequence). V lost 4 bases, J lost 2 bases, and 9 bases lay in between.

V usage is TRBV6-5 and J usage is TRBJ1-2; 7 nucleotides line up with TRBD1. V shed 6 bases and J 4 bases; nucleotides not matched to a gene: 11. This CDR3 has 15 residues. Germline lookup yields CDR1 MNHEY and CDR2 SVGAGI. The CDR3 DNA reads TGTGCCAGCAGAAGCCCAGGGGGTCCTTTCTATGGCTACACCTTC. Translation gives CASRSPGGPFYGYTF.

This chain uses TRBV30 with TRBJ2-1; no clear D. Trimming took 0 bases from V and 3 from J, leaving 12 bases between them. The CDR3 spans 15 residues. Germline-derived CDR1 and CDR2 are GTSNPN and SVGIG (reference sequence). The CDR3 protein is CAWSVSTLRYNEQFF. CDR3 coding DNA: TGTGCCTGGAGTGTTAGTACCCTACGCTACAATGAGCAGTTCTTC.

The rearrangement joins TRBV6-1 to TRBJ1-6, with 7 bases lining up with TRBD1. Germline CDR1 reads MNHNS; CDR2 reads SASEGT. V lost 6 bases and J lost 6; bases outside the gene matches: 5. This CDR3 spans 14 amino acids. CDR3 in DNA: TGTGCCAGCAGCTCGGGGACAGTTAATTCACCCCTCCACTTT. Its protein product is CASSSGTVNSPLHF.

The genes are TRBV6-5 and TRBJ2-7; D unclear. Trimming stripped 5 bases from V and 2 bases from J, with 7 bases between. Germline lookup yields CDR1 MNHEY and CDR2 SVGAGI. CDR3 length: 12 amino acids. DNA of the CDR3: TGTGCCAGCAGTCAAAGACCCTACGAGCAGTACTTC. It translates to CASSQRPYEQYF.

The chain links TRBV19 to TRBJ2-1, with D unresolved. Between the trimmed V and J ends, which lost 4 bases and 4 bases, there was a span of 20 bases. CDR1 and CDR2 (germline): LNHDA, SQIVND (reference sequence). The CDR3 runs 17 residues. For the CDR3, the DNA is TGTGCCAGTAGTAAGAGGAGCTCGTCCCGAATTTACAATGAGCAGTTCTTC. Its protein is CASSKRSSSRIYNEQFF.

The chain is built from TRBV4-3 and TRBJ2-2; D might be TRBD1 or TRBD2, each matching 6 bases. This CDR3 spans 18 amino acids. The germline V gene has CDR1 LGHNA and CDR2 YSLEER. V was trimmed by 1 base and J by 2 bases, leaving 17 bases between them. CDR3 DNA sequence: TGCGCCAGCAGCCAAGCCCCTTTAGGGGGGACAAACACCGGGGAGCTGTTTTTT. This translates into CASSQAPLGGTNTGELFF.

The genes are TRBV9 and TRBJ2-5; D gene unclear. The CDR3 has 15 residues. Germline V gene sequence: CDR1 SGDLS, CDR2 YYNGEE. V was shortened by 4 bases and J by 3 bases, with 16 bases between the two germline ends. CDR3 region: CASSPRIDEKETQYF. CDR3 nucleotides: TGTGCCAGCAGCCCTAGGATAGACGAAAAAGAGACCCAGTACTTC. The complete variable domain, with remaining parts taken from reference TRBV9 and TRBJ2-5, reads DSGVTQTPKHLITATGQRVTLRCSPRSGDLSVYWYQQSLDQGLQFLIQYYNGEERAKGNILERFSAQQFPDLHSELNLSSLELGDSALYFCASSPRIDEKETQYFGPGTRLLVL.

V and J are TRBV5-6 and TRBJ1-6; D gene ambiguous. Germline loops: CDR1 SGHDT, CDR2 YYEEEE. The CDR3 is made up of 16 amino acids. V shed 0 bases and J shed 3 bases, with 10 bases lying between them. The CDR3 region is CASSLAGGIYNSPLHF. The CDR3 nucleotides read TGTGCCAGCAGCTTGGCTGGCGGGATCTATAATTCACCCCTCCACTTT.